A single sample gave rise to the 7 T cell receptor beta chains below, sequenced in a study of cytomegalovirus exposure and HLA in healthy donors. The method was immunoSEQ multiplex PCR; TCRdb's version includes in-frame clones alone and lacks a portion of them. The table has some 100,000 clones, around 88% seen once. The sample comprised PBMCs. All receptors derive from a man aged 18 to 30 in good health and CMV-seronegative.

V usage is TRBV18 and J usage is TRBJ1-4; weak D call: TRBD1 (5 bases). This CDR3 is 15 amino acids long. Germline-derived CDR1 and CDR2 are KGHSH and LQKENI. The V and J ends lost 2 bases and 5 bases respectively, with 12 bases between them. CDR3 protein: CASSPSQGKNEKLFF. Written as DNA, the CDR3 is TGTGCCAGCTCACCAAGCCAGGGAAAAAATGAAAAACTGTTTTTT.

The count of this clone is one. The rearrangement links TRBV25-1 to TRBJ2-4; weak D call: TRBD1 (6 bases). The germline V gene encodes CDR1 MGHDK and CDR2 SYGVNS. The CDR3 consists of 16 residues. V shed 3 bases and J shed 4 bases, with 16 bases lying between them. The CDR3 DNA sequence: TGTGCCAGCAGTGATTCCTCCGGGACAAGTAAAAACATTCAGTACTTC. This translates into CASSDSSGTSKNIQYF.

The chain couples TRBV5-1 to TRBJ2-1; 9 bases are a match to TRBD2. The germline CDR1 and CDR2 sequences are SGHRS and YFSETQ. The J segment lost 4 bases and the V segment lost 4 bases, leaving 9 bases of the junction unmatched. This CDR3 is built from 16 residues. The CDR3 sequence is CASSPSLAGEYNEQFF. CDR3 DNA: TGCGCCAGCAGCCCCTCCTTAGCGGGAGAGTACAATGAGCAGTTCTTC.

The V gene is TRBV6-5, the J gene TRBJ2-7; weak D call: TRBD1 (8 bases). Germline-derived CDR1 and CDR2 are MNHEY and SVGAGI. This CDR3 spans 16 amino acids. V lost 0 bases and J lost 2, with 14 bases in between. The CDR3 loop is CASSYSGQGGTYEQYF. The CDR3 bases are TGTGCCAGCAGTTACTCAGGACAGGGAGGGACCTACGAGCAGTACTTC.

J is TRBJ1-4 and V is TRBV30; D unresolved. The CDR3 extends over 15 amino acids. The germline gives CDR1 GTSNPN, CDR2 SVGIG (reference sequence). Trimming cost V 2 bases and J 4 bases, with 14 bases left between them. CDR3 sequence reads: CAWSRRDYFNEKLFF. The CDR3 nucleotides read TGTGCCTGGAGTCGCCGGGATTACTTTAATGAAAAACTGTTTTTT.

This chain joins TRBV10-3 and TRBJ2-7; D may be TRBD2 (6 bases). The length of the CDR3 is 13 residues. V was pared by 8 bases and J by 2 bases, with 13 bases between. Germline assignment: CDR1 ENHRY and CDR2 SYGVKD. In DNA, the CDR3 is TGTGCCATCGGAAGGGACTCCGCCTACGAGCAGTACTTC. Translated, it gives CAIGRDSAYEQYF.

The V gene is TRBV19, the J gene TRBJ1-4; 7 positions agree with TRBD1. Germline V gene lookup returns CDR1 LNHDA and CDR2 SQIVND (reference sequence). The CDR3 has 16 residues. The V and J ends lost 6 bases and 8 bases, in that order; junction bases with no gene match: 15. The CDR3 nucleotides are TGTGCCAGTAGCGACAGGGAGCGGAGAGGGGGCGAAAAACTGTTTTTT. This gives the protein CASSDRERRGGEKLFF.